This T cell receptor (beta chain) was recovered during a study of molecular identifiers for immune sequencing clone quantification. In the study overall: Across replicate runs, RNA obtained from about 19,000 or 110,000 naive CD8 cells was divided into five, with four undergoing sequencing.

Germline V lookup: CDR1 SGHVS, CDR2 FQNEAQ. This CDR3 has 14 amino acids. V lost 3 bases, J lost 0 bases, and 9 bases lay in between. CD8+CD4-CCR7+CD45RA+ cells were sorted as naive CD8 T cells. Preparation methods for the bulk TCR libraries were those previously described, with listed TCR primers. TCRdb processed the PCR reads anew with MiXCR; each CDR3 protein has one entry. Among roughly 100,000 distinct CDR3 sequences, 30% to 35% were seen once, and the ten largest hold roughly 9.7%. This clonotype was recorded a few times. This sequence was found in a human donor in good health. Some libraries in this study had Jurkat cell RNA spiked in. The chain uses TRBV7-8 and TRBJ2-7; D remains ambiguous. Sequencing used naive CD8+ T cells from blood, with Jurkat cell RNA spiked in. Subset of the sample: FACS-sorted CD8+CD4-CCR7+CD45RA+ naive T cells. CDR3 sequence (DNA): TGTGCCAGCAGCTTTCGAATGAGCTCCTACGAGCAGTACTTC. Its protein product is CASSFRMSSYEQYF.